This TCR beta chain was captured by sequencing in a study of T-cell memory formation after mild COVID-19. Whole-study findings and limits: A second wave expanding day 15 to 37 was CD4+-biased; contracting clones were balanced. Pre-infection memory already had some responding clones, implying cross-reactive memory joined.

Looked up from germline, CDR1 is MGHRA and CDR2 is YSYEKL. CDR3 size: 15 residues. V trimming: 1 base; J trimming: 1 base; junction bases outside the gene matches: 0. Turning to this clonotype: Its antigen is unidentified.

TCRalpha and TCRbeta libraries used 5'RACE with constant-segment primers and UMIs. TCRdb recomputed calls from the 5' RACE reads with MiXCR, one row per CDR3 protein. The table lists approximately 100,000 distinct CDR3 sequences, around 12% of them singletons. This receptor was identified in an adult woman who had mild COVID-19 (a few samples of this study predate the infection). Cell type and time point are not known. The chain combines TRBV4-1 with TRBJ2-2; 7 nucleotides match TRBD1. Sequencing input: PBMCs or a T cell subset sorted from them (not recorded which). The CDR3 spells CASSQGTGNTGELFF. The CDR3 region has the DNA TGCGCCAGCAGCCAAGGGACAGGGAACACCGGGGAGCTGTTTTTT.